The clone carrying this TCR beta chain appeared a single time. This specimen comes from a study of T cell changes during pregnancy in multiple sclerosis. Unmatched junction bases numbered 5, after V lost 5 bases and J lost 5 bases. Germline CDR1 reads GTSNPN; CDR2 reads SVGIG (reference sequence). The CDR3 sequence is 12 residues long. Here immunoSEQ multiplex PCR was the method, and the copy in TCRdb shows in-frame clones only, minus some. The sample includes 90,000 to 120,000 clones, about 90% of them seen just once. J is TRBJ2-7 and V is TRBV30, with TRBD2 matching over 8 bases. The sequencing here drew on peripheral blood, taken in the third trimester of pregnancy. This TCR was sampled from a female donor in good health, enrolled as a control in a pregnancy study. The CDR3 spells CAWSGGYNEQYF. CDR3 nucleotide sequence: TGTGCCTGGTCGGGGGGGTACAACGAGCAGTACTTC.